The following is a TCR beta chain sequence with its context. Its antigen is as yet unknown. Germline V gene lookup returns CDR1 SGHRS and CDR2 YFSETQ. V gave up 4 bases and J gave up 5 bases; unmatched junction bases: 2. This CDR3 region has 13 residues. The source of the sample is a study of post-analysis software for immune sequencing data. Included in the TCR beta cDNA libraries were unique molecular identifiers. TCRdb ran MiXCR on the PCR reads and lists one entry per CDR3 protein. This table has about 460,000 distinct CDR3 sequences, roughly 46% appearing once. Broader study findings: The five TRBV segments detected at higher frequency in patients than in controls included TRBV5-6, TRBV5-1 and TRBV20-1.

This TCR came from a girl between 10 and 17 years old with multiple sclerosis. The sample comprised blood. This sequence joins TRBV5-1 and TRBJ2-1, with 8 bases matching TRBD1. CDR3 in amino acids: CASSPGQDNEQFF. The CDR3 DNA sequence: TGCGCCAGCAGCCCGGGACAGGACAATGAGCAGTTCTTC.